Reported below is one T cell receptor (beta chain). Antigen specificity is unknown. CDR3 length equals 15 residues. CDR1 and CDR2 from the germline V gene are SGDLS and YYNGEE. The V gene end was trimmed by 2 bases and the J gene end by 6 bases; junction bases not matched to a gene: 5. The sample belongs to a study of cytomegalovirus exposure and HLA in healthy donors. Whole-study results and caveats: Prior analysis indicated that the majority of TCR beta V segments exhibited productivity approximately 87% or approximately 30% of the time. Judged likely to be a sequencing artifact was a cluster of highly shared sequence variants. A later analysis reportedly found that, within productive TCRs, an Asian-associated ancestry cluster had fewer N-insertions than the mean observed across the roughly 610 donors. Beyond CMV serostatus, there was no information to go on about immune exposure.

13 Jbeta primers and 60 Vbeta primers were used for the PCR. TCRdb's table, derived via immunoSEQ multiplex PCR, lists solely in-frame clones and lacks some. The sample contains about 220,000 clones, 75% of which appear only once. This TCR came from a woman aged 25 to 39 in good health and CMV-seronegative. The chain uses TRBV9 and TRBJ1-2, with TRBD1 identical over 12 bases. What was sequenced was PBMCs. The CDR3 loop is CASSVGTGGANGYTF. CDR3 coding DNA: TGTGCCAGCAGCGTGGGGACAGGGGGCGCGAATGGCTACACCTTC.